Sequencing of this T cell receptor (beta chain) was carried out in a study of cytomegalovirus exposure and HLA in healthy donors. Study-wide results and limits: Prior analysis indicated that the majority of TCR beta V segments exhibited productivity approximately 87% or approximately 30% of the time.

Points on this clone: The antigen remains unidentified.

PCR primers comprised 60 Vbeta and 13 Jbeta primers. Libraries were prepared by immunoSEQ multiplex PCR; TCRdb keeps only in-frame clonotypes and omits some of them. The table shows around 93,000 clones, with 80% to 90% occurring only once. The CDR3 covers 16 residues. The V segment lost 4 bases and the J segment 3 bases; nucleotides outside the gene matches: 6. Germline values: CDR1 SEHNR, CDR2 FQNEAQ (reference sequence). This receptor was obtained from a man between 25 and 39 years old in good health and CMV-seropositive. Sequenced sample: PBMCs. This chain joins TRBV7-9 and TRBJ1-6; 7 positions agree with TRBD1. The CDR3 nucleotides read TGTGCCAGCAGCTCCCCCCAGGGGGACTATAATTCACCCCTCCACTTT. This translates into CASSSPQGDYNSPLHF.